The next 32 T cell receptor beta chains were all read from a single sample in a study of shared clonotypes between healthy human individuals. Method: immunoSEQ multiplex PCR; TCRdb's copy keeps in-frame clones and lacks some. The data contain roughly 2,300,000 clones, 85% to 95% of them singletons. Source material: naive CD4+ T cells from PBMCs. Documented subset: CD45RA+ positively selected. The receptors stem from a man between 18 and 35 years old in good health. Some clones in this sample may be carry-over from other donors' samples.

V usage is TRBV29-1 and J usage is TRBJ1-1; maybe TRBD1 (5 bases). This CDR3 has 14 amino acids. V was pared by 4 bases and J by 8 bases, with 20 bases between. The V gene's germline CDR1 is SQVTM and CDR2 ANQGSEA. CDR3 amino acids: CSVVEPRDRGEAFF. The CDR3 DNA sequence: TGCAGCGTTGTCGAGCCCCGGGACCGCGGAGAAGCTTTCTTT.

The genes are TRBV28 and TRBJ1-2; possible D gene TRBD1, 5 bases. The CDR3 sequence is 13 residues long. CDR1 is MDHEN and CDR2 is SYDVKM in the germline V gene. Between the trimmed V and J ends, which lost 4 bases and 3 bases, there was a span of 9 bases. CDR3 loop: CASSSYRYYGYTF. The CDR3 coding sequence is TGTGCCAGCAGTTCCTACAGGTACTATGGCTACACCTTC.

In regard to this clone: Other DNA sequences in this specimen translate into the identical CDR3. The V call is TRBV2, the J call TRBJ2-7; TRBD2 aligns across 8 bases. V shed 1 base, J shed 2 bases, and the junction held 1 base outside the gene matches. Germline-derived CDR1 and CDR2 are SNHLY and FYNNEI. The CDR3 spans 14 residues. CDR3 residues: CASSEVREAYEQYF. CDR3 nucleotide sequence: TGTGCCAGCAGTGAAGTGCGGGAGGCCTACGAGCAGTACTTC.

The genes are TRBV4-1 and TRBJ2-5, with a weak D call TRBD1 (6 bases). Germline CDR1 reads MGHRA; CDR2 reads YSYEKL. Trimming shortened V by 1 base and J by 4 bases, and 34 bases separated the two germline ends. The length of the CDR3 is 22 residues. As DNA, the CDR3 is TGCGCCAGCAGCCAAGCGCTTCTACATTACGCTGGGACATCCCGTCCGTTAGAGACCCAGTACTTC. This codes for CASSQALLHYAGTSRPLETQYF.

The CDR3 DNA is TGCGCCAGCAGCCGCTGGGGGGGCGCGGTATCGACAGATACGCAGTATTTT. Protein product: CASSRWGGAVSTDTQYF. The rearrangement joins TRBV4-1 to TRBJ2-3; perhaps TRBD2 as D (7 bases). CDR1 is MGHRA, CDR2 YSYEKL, per germline. This CDR3 has 17 amino acids. Deletions cut 4 bases from V and 3 bases from J, with 20 bases between.

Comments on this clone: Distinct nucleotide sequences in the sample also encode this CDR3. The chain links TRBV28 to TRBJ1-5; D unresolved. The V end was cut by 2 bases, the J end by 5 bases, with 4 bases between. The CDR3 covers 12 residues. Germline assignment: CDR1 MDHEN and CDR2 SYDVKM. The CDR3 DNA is TGTGCCAGCAGTTTAAGGGATCAGCCCCAGCATTTT. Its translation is CASSLRDQPQHF.

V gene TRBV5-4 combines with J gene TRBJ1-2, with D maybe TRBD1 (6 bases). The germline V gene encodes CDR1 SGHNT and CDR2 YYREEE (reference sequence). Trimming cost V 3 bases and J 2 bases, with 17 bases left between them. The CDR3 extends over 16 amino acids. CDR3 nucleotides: TGTGCCAGCAGCTCCGGACAGCCCCTAGGAAACTATGGCTACACCTTC. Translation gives CASSSGQPLGNYGYTF.

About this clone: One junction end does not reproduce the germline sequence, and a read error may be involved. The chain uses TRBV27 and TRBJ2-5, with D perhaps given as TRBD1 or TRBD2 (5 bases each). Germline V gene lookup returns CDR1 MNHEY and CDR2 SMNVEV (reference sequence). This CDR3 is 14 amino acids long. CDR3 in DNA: TGTGCCAGCAGCGCGACCGGGACCCAAAAGACCCAGTACTTC. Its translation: CASSATGTQKTQYF.

Here the CDR3 DNA reads TGTGCCAGCAGTTACCGCACAGCGGGTAATGAAAAACTGTTTTTT. Its protein product is CASSYRTAGNEKLFF. The V and J genes are TRBV6-6 and TRBJ1-4; D is unclear. The germline V and J ends were trimmed by 2 bases and 4 bases, with 11 bases remaining between them. The length of the CDR3 is 15 residues. From germline, CDR1 is MNHNY and CDR2 SVGAGI (reference sequence).

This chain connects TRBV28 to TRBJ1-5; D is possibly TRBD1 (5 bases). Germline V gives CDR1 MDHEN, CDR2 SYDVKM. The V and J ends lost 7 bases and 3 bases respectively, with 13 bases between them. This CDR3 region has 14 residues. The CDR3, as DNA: TGTGCCAGCAAGTTGGGGGAAATCAATCAGCCCCAGCATTTT. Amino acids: CASKLGEINQPQHF.

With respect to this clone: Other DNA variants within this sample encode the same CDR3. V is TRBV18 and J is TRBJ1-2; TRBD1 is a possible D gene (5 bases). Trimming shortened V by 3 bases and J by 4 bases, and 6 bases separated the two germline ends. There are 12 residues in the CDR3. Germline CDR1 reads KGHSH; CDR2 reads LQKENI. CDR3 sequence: CASSPGGYGYTF. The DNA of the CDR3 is TGTGCCAGCTCACCCGGGGGCTATGGCTACACCTTC.

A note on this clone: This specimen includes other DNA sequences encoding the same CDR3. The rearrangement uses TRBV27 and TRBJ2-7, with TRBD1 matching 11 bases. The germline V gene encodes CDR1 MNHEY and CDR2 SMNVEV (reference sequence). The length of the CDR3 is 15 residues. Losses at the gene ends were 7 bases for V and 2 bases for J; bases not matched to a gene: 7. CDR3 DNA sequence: TGTGCCAGCAAACCTGGACAGGGGGCTACCTACGAGCAGTACTTC. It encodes CASKPGQGATYEQYF.

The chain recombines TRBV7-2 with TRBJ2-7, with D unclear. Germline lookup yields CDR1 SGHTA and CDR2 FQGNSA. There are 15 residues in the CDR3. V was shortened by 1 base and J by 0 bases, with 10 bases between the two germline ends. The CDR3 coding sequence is TGTGCCAGCAGCTTAGAGGGCCTGGCCTCCTACGAGCAGTACTTC. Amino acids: CASSLEGLASYEQYF.

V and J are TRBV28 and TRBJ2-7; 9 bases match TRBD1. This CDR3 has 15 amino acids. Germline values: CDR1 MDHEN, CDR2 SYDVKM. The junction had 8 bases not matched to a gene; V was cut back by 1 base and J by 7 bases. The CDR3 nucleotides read TGTGCCAGCAGTTTATCCCGGACAGGGGCAAGGGAGCAGTACTTC. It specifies CASSLSRTGAREQYF.

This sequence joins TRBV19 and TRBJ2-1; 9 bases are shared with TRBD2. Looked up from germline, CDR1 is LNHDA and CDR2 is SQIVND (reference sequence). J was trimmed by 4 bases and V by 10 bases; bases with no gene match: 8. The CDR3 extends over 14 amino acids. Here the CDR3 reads CATSHLAGYNEQFF. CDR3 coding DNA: TGTGCCACCTCCCACCTAGCGGGATACAATGAGCAGTTCTTC.

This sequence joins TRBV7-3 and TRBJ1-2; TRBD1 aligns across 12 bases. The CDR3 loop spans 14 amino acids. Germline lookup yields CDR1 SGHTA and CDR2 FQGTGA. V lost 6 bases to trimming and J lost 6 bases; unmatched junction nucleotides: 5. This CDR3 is CASRRDRGLHGYTF. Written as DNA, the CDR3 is TGTGCCAGCAGGAGGGACAGGGGGCTTCATGGCTACACCTTC.

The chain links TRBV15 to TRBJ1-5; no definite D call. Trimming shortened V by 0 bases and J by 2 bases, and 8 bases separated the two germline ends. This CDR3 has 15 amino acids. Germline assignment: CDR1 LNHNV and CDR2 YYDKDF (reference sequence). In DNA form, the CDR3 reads TGTGCCACCAGCAGAGAACTCTCACGCAATCAGCCCCAGCATTTT. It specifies CATSRELSRNQPQHF.

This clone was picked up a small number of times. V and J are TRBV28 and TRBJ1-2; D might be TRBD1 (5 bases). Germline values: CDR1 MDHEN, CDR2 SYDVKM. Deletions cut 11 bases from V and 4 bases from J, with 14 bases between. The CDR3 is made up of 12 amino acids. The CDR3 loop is CALGARGYGYTF. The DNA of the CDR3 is TGTGCCCTCGGGGCCCGGGGCTATGGCTACACCTTC.

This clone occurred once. CDR3 sequence: CASSIVGRTADEQYF. The CDR3 coding sequence is TGTGCCAGTAGTATAGTAGGGCGGACAGCCGACGAGCAGTACTTC. The V and J genes are TRBV19 and TRBJ2-7; the D gene is possibly TRBD1 (6 bases). CDR1 and CDR2 (germline): LNHDA, SQIVND (reference sequence). The CDR3 has 15 amino acids. The germline V and J ends were trimmed by 1 base and 5 bases, with 15 bases remaining between them.

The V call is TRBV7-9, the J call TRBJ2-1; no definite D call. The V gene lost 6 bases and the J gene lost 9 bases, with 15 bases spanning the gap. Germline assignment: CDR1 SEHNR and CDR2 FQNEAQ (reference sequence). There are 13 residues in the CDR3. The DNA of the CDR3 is TGTGCCAGCAGTCCACTGCACGCCGGTGAGCAGTTCTTC. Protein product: CASSPLHAGEQFF. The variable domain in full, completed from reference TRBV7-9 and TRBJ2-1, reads DTGVSQNPRHKITKRGQNVTFRCDPISEHNRLYWYRQTLGQGPEFLTYFQNEAQLEKSRLLSDRFSAERPKGSFSTLEIQRTEQGDSAMYLCASSPLHAGEQFFGPGTRLTVL.

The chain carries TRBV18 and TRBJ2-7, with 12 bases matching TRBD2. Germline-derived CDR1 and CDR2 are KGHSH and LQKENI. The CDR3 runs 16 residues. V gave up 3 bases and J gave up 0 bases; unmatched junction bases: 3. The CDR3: CASSPLTSGSSYEQYF. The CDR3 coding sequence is TGTGCCAGCTCACCTCTGACTAGCGGGAGCTCCTACGAGCAGTACTTC.

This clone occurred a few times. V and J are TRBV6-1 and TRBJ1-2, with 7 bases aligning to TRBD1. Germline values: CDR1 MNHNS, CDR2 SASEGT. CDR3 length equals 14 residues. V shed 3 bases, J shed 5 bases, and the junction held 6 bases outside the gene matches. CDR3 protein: CASSENRGSYGYTF. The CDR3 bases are TGTGCCAGCAGTGAGAACAGGGGATCGTATGGCTACACCTTC.

The CDR3 nucleotides are TGTGCCAGCTCACCAATGCTAGCGTCCTCCTACGAGCAGTACTTC. It translates to CASSPMLASSYEQYF. The rearrangement links TRBV18 to TRBJ2-7; a weak D match, TRBD2 (6 bases). Germline CDR1 KGHSH, CDR2 LQKENI. This CDR3 comprises 15 residues. V was clipped by 2 bases and J by 0 bases, with 11 bases between them.

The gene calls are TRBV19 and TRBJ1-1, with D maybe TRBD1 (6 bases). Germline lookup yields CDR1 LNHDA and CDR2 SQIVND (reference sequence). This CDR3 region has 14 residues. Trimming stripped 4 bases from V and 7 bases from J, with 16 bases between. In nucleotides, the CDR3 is TGTGCCAGTAGTAGGACAGCAGGAATTGGTGAAGCTTTCTTT. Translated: CASSRTAGIGEAFF.

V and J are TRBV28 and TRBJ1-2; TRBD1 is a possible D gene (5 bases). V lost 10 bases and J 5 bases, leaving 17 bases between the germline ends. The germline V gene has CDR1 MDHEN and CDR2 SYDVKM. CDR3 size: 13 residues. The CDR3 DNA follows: TGTGCCACCACTCGACGGGGCAGATATGGCTACACCTTC. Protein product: CATTRRGRYGYTF.

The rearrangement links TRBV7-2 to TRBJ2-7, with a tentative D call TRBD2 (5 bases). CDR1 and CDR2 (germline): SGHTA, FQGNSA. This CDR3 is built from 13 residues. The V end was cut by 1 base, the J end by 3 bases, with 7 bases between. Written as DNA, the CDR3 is TGTGCCAGCAGCTTAGTAGAGGGCTACGAGCAGTACTTC. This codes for CASSLVEGYEQYF.

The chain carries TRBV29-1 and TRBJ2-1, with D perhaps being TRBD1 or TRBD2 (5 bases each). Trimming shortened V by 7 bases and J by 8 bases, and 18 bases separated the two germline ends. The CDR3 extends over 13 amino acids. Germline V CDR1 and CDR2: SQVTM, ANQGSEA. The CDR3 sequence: CSARDPSVDEQFF. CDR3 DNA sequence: TGCAGCGCCAGGGACCCCTCTGTAGATGAGCAGTTCTTC.

In DNA form, the CDR3 reads TGTGCCAGCAGCTTAGGGCAGGGGCTAGATGAGCAGTTCTTC. Translated, it gives CASSLGQGLDEQFF. This chain links TRBV7-3 with TRBJ2-1; tentatively, D is TRBD1 (6 bases). The CDR3 has 14 residues. The germline gives CDR1 SGHTA, CDR2 FQGTGA. The germline V and J ends were trimmed by 2 bases and 8 bases, with 13 bases remaining between them. Together with reference TRBV7-3 and TRBJ2-1, the CDR3 gives the full variable domain: GAGVSQTPSNKVTEKGKYVELRCDPISGHTALYWYRQSLGQGPEFLIYFQGTGAADDSGLPNDRFFAVRPEGSVSTLKIQRTERGDSAVYLCASSLGQGLDEQFFGPGTRLTVL.

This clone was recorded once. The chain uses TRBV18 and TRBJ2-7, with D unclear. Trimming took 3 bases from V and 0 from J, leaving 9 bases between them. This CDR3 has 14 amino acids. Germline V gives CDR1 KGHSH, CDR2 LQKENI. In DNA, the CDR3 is TGTGCCAGCTCACCGGCAGGCTTCTCCTACGAGCAGTACTTC. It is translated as CASSPAGFSYEQYF.

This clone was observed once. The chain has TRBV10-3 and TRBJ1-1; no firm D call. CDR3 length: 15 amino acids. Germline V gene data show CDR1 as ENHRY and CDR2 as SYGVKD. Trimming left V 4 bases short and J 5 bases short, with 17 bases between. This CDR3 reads CAISGFVFGRTEAFF. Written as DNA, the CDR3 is TGTGCCATCAGTGGTTTTGTTTTCGGGCGGACTGAAGCTTTCTTT.

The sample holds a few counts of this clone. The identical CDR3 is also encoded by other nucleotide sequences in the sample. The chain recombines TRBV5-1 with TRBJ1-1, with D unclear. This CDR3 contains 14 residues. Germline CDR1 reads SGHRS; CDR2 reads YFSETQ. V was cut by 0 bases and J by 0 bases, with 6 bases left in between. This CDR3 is CASSLGPVNTEAFF. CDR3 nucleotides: TGCGCCAGCAGCTTGGGCCCAGTGAACACTGAAGCTTTCTTT.

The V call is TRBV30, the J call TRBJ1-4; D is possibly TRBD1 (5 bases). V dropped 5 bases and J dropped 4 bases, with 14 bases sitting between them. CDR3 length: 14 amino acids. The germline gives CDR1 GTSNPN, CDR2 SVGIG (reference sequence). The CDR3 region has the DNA TGTGCCTGGGCTCTCGCGGGGGATAATGAAAAACTGTTTTTT. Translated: CAWALAGDNEKLFF.